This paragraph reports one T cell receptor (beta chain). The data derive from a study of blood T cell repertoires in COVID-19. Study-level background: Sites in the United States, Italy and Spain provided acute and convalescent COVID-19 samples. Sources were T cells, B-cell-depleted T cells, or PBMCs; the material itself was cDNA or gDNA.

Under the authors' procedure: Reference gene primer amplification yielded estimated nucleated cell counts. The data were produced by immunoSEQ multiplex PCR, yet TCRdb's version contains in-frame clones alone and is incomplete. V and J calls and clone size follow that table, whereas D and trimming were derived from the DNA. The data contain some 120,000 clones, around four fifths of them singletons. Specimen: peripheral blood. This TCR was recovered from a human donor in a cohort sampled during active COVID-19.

The CDR3 reads CASRNGGGGTEAFF. As DNA, the CDR3 is TGCGCCAGCAGAAACGGGGGAGGGGGCACTGAAGCTTTCTTT. The V gene is TRBV5-1, the J gene TRBJ1-1; D is perhaps TRBD1 (6 bases). The CDR3 runs 14 residues. Germline CDR1 SGHRS, CDR2 YFSETQ. Trimming left V 5 bases short and J 4 bases short, with 15 bases between.